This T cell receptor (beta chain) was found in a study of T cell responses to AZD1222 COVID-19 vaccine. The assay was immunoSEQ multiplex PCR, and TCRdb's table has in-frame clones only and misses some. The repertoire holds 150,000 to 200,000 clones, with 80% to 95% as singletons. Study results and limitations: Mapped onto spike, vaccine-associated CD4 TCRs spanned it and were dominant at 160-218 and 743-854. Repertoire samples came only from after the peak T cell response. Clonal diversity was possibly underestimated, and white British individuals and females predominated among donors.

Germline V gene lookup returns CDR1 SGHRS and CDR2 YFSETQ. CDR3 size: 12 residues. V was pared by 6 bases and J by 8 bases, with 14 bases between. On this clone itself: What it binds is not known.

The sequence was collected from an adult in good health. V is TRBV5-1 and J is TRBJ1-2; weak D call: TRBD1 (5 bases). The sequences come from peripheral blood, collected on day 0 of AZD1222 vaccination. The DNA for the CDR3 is TGCGCCAGCACCTCCTTAGAGGGGGGCTACACCTTC. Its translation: CASTSLEGGYTF. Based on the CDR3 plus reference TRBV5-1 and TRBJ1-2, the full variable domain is KAGVTQTPRYLIKTRGQQVTLSCSPISGHRSVSWYQQTPGQGLQFLFEYFSETQRNKGNFPGRFSGRQFSNSRSEMNVSTLELGDSALYLCASTSLEGGYTFGSGTRLTVV.